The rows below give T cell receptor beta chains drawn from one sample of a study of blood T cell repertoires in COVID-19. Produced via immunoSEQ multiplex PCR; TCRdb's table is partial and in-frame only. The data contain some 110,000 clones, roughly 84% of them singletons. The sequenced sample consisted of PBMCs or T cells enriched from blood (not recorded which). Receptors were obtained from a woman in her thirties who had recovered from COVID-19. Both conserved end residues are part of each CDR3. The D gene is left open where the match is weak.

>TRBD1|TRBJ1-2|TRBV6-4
CASSPTGGVGYTF
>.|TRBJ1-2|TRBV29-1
CSVDGAGVGGYTF
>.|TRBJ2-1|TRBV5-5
CASSRPQVNEQFF
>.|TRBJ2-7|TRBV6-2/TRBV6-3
CASSYFRDNSYEQYF
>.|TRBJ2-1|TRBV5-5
CASSSGIGNEQFF
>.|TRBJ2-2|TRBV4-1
CASSGGGAGELFF
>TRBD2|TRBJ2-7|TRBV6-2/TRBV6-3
CASSYSSSGSDEQYF
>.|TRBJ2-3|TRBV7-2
CASSLGGVATDTQYF
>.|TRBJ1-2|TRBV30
CAWRWAGLHGYTF
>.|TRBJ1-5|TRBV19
CASRPTAFRGHQPQHF
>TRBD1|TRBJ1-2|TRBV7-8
CASSLGRDRSHGYTF
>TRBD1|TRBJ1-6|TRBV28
CASRTGGAYNSPLHF
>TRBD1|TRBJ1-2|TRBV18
CASSPDRGSSGYTF
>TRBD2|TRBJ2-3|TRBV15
CATSREVTSGTDTQYF
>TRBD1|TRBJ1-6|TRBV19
CASTTGVNSPLHF
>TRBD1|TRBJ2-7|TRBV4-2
CASSQYFGTGAYEQYF
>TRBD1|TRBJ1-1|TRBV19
CASIDRGVWTEAFF
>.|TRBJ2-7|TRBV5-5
CASSPNSLHEQYF
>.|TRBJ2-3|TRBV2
CASKEYTDTQYF
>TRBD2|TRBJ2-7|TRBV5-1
CASSFTSGPLSYEQYF
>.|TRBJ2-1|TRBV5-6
CASSPNTGLYNEQFF
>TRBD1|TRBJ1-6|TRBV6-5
CASSLRDRGSSPLHF
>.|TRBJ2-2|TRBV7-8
CASSFWGPSANTGELFF
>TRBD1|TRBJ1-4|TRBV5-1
CASSLRTGVEKLFF
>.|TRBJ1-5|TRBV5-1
CASSLASPSVLGVRGIQPQHF
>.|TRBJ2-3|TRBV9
CASRRGGIGTDTQYF
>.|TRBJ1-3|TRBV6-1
CASSERRRNTIYF
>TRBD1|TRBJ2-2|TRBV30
CAWRRNRGTGELFF
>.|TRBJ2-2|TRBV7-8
CASSPRGQTFSGELFF
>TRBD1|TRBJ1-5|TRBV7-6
CASSSGQGPNQPQHF
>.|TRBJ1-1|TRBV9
CASSVGGVMNTEAFF
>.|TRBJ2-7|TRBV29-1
CSVEDRDNEQYF
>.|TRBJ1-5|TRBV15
CATSKGGYSNQPQHF
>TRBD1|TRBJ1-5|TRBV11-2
CASSLGQGVRINQPQHF
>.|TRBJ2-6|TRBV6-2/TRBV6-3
CASSPTERTGANVLTF
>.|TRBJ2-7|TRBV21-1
CASSKVRGTSGNHEQYF
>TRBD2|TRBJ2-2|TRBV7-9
CASRRTSGTTGELFF
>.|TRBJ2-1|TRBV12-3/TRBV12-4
CASSRRGGHEQFF
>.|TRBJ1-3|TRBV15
CATEGSGNTIYF
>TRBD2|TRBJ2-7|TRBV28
CASSFSGSYEQYF
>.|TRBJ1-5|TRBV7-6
CASSPLGGFNQPQHF
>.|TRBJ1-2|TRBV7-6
CASSLAETFTF
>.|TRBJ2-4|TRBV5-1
CASSGGDYIQYF
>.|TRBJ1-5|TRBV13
CASPNRGNQPQHF
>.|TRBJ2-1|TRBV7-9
CATSIRLARVDEQFF